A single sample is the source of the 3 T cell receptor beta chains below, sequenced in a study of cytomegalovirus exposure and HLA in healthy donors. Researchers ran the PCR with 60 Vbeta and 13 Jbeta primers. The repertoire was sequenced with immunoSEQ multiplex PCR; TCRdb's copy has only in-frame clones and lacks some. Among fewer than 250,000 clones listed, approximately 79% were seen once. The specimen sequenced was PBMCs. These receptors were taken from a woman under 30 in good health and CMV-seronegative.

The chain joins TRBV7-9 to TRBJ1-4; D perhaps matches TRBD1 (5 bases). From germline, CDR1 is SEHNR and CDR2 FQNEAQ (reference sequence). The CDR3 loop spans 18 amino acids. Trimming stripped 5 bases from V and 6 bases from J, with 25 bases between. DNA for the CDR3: TGTGCCAGCAGCCAGACCCGTCTAAGTGGCAGGGAGGATGAAAAACTGTTTTTT. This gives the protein CASSQTRLSGREDEKLFF.

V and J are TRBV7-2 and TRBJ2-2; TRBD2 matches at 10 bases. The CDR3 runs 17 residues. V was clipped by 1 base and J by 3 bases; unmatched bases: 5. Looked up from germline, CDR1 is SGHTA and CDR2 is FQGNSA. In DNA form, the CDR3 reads TGTGCCAGCAGCTTAGAGAGGCTAGCGGGAGACACCGGGGAGCTGTTTTTT. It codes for CASSLERLAGDTGELFF.

The CDR3 spells CAWSVLRLQGQEQYF. The CDR3 nucleotides read TGTGCCTGGAGTGTACTCCGTCTCCAGGGGCAGGAGCAGTACTTC. The rearrangement links TRBV30 to TRBJ2-7; tentative D call: TRBD1 (6 bases). The germline V gene has CDR1 GTSNPN and CDR2 SVGIG (reference sequence). The CDR3 extends over 15 amino acids. V was cut by 0 bases and J by 7 bases, with 19 bases left in between.